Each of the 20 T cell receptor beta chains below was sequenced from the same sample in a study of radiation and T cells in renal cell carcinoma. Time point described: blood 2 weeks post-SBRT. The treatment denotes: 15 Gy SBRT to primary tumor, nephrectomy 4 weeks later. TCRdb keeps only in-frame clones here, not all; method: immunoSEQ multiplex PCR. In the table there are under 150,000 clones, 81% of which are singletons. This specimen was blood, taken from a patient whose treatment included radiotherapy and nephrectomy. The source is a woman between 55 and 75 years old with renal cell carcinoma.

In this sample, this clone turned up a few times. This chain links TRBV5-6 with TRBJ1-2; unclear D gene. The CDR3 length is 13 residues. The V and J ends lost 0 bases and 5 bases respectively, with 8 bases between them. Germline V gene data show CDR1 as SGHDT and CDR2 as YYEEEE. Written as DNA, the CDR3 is TGTGCCAGCAGCTTGGACACCACGTATGGCTACACCTTC. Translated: CASSLDTTYGYTF.

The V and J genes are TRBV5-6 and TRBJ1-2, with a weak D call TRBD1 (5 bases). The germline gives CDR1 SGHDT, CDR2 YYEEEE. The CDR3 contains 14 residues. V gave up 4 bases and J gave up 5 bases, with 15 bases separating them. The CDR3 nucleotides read TGTGCCAGCAGCCCGCAGGGTGGGGGATATGGCTACACCTTC. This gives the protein CASSPQGGGYGYTF.

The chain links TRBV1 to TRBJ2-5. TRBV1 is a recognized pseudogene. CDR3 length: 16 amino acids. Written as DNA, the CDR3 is TGCACCAGCAGCCAATTCATCCCGGGGCCAGCAGAGACCCAGTACTTC. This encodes CTSSQFIPGPAETQYF.

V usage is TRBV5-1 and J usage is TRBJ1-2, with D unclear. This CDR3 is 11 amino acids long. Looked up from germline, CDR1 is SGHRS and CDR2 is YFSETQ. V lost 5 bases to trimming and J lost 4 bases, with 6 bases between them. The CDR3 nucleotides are TGCGCCAGCAGAAACGGCTATGGCTACACCTTC. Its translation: CASRNGYGYTF.

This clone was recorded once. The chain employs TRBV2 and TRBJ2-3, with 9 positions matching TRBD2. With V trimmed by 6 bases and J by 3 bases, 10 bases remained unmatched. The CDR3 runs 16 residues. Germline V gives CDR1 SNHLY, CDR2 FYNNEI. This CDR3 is CASSQRASGTTDTQYF. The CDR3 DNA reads TGTGCCAGCAGCCAAAGGGCTAGCGGGACAACAGATACGCAGTATTTT.

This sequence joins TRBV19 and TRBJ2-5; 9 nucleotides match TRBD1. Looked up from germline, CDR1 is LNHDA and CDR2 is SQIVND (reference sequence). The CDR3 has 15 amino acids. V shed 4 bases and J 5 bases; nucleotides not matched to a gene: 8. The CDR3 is CASSRDRAEWETQYF. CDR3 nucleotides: TGTGCCAGTAGTAGGGACAGGGCGGAGTGGGAGACCCAGTACTTC.

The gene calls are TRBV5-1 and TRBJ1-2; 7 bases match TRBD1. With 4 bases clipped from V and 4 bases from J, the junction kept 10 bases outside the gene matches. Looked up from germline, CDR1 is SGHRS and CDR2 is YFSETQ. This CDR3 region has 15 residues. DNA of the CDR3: TGCGCCAGCAGCAAAGGACAGGACTACATCTATGGCTACACCTTC. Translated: CASSKGQDYIYGYTF.

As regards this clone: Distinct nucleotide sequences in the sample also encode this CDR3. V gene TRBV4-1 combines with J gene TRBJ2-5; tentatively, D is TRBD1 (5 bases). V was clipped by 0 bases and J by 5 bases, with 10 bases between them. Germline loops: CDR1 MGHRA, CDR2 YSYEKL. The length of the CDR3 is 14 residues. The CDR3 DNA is TGCGCCAGCAGCCAAGACAGGGTACAGGAGACCCAGTACTTC. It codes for CASSQDRVQETQYF.

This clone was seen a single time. The CDR3 bases are TGTGCCAGCAGCCCCTTGGGGGACAGGGTCGTCAACAATGAGCAGTTCTTC. Protein: CASSPLGDRVVNNEQFF. This chain links TRBV4-2 with TRBJ2-1; 9 bases match TRBD1. The CDR3 extends over 17 amino acids. With V trimmed by 4 bases and J by 5 bases, 12 bases remained unmatched. CDR1 LGHNA and CDR2 YNFKEQ come from the germline V gene.

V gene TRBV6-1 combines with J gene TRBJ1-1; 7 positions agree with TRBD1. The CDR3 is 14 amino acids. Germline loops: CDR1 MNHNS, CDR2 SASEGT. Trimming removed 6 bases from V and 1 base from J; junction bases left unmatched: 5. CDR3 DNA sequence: TGTGCCAGCAGATTGACAGGGTCGAACACTGAAGCTTTCTTT. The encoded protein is CASRLTGSNTEAFF.

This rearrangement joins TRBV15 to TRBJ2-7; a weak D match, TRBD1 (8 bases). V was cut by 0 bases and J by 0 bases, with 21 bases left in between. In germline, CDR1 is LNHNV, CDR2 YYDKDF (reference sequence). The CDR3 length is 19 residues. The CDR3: CATSRDKNRGGPSSYEQYF. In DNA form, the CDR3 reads TGTGCCACCAGCAGAGATAAGAACAGGGGGGGGCCTTCCTCCTACGAGCAGTACTTC.

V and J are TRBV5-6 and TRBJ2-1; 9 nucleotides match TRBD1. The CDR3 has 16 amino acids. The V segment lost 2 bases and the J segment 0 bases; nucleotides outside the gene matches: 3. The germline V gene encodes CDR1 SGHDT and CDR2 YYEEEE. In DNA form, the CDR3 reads TGTGCCAGCAGCTTCGGGACAGGGAGCTCCTACAATGAGCAGTTCTTC. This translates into CASSFGTGSSYNEQFF.

The chain's CDR3 is CSVPSLGGQGGSEAFF. For the CDR3, the DNA is TGCAGCGTTCCGTCGCTTGGGGGACAGGGGGGATCTGAAGCTTTCTTT. J is TRBJ1-1 and V is TRBV29-1; 11 bases match TRBD1. J gave up 6 bases and V 5 bases, and 14 bases lay outside the gene matches. CDR3 size: 16 residues. Germline-derived CDR1 and CDR2 are SQVTM and ANQGSEA.

CDR3 protein: CASSRRVDTQYF. The CDR3 DNA reads as TGTGCCAGTAGTCGCCGAGTAGATACGCAGTATTTT. The chain has TRBV19 and TRBJ2-3; no clear D gene. The V and J ends lost 5 bases and 5 bases respectively, with 8 bases between them. Germline V gene lookup returns CDR1 LNHDA and CDR2 SQIVND (reference sequence). This CDR3 spans 12 amino acids.

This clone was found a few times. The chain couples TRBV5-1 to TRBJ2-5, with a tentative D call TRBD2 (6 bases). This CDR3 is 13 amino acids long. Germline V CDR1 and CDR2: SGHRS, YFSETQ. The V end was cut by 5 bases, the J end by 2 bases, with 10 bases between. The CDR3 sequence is CASSRDWQETQYF. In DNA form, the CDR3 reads TGCGCCAGCAGTCGGGACTGGCAAGAGACCCAGTACTTC.

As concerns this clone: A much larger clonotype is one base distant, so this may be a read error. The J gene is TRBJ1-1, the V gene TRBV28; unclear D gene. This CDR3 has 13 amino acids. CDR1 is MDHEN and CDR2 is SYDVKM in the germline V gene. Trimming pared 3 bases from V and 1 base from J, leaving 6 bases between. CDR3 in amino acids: CASSFSGNTEAFF. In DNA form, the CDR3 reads TGTGCCAGCAGTTTCTCAGGGAACACTGAAGCTTTCTTT. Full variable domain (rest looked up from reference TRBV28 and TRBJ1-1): DVKVTQSSRYLVKRTGEKVFLECVQDMDHENMFWYRQDPGLGLRLIYFSYDVKMKEKGDIPEGYSVSREKKERFSLILESASTNQTSMYLCASSFSGNTEAFFGQGTRLTVV.

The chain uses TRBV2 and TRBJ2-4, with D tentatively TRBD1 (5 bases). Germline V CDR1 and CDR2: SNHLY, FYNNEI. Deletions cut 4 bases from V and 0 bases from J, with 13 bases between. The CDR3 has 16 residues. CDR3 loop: CASSVRRDLAKNIQYF. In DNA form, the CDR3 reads TGTGCCAGCAGTGTTCGCAGGGATCTAGCCAAAAACATTCAGTACTTC.

The CDR3 region has the DNA TGTGCCAGCAGCTTAGCTCTATCGGGACGCAATCAGCCCCAGCATTTT. Amino acid sequence: CASSLALSGRNQPQHF. This sequence joins TRBV7-2 and TRBJ1-5, with D possibly TRBD1 on 5 matching bases. The CDR3 totals 16 residues. Trimming shortened V by 0 bases and J by 2 bases, and 11 bases separated the two germline ends. Germline CDR1 is SGHTA and CDR2 is FQGNSA.

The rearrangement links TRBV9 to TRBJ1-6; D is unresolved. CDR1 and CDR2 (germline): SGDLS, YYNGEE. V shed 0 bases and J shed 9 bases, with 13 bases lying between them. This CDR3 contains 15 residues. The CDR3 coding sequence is TGTGCCAGCAGCGTAGGTGGAGGAATTGGTTCACCCCTCCACTTT. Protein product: CASSVGGGIGSPLHF.

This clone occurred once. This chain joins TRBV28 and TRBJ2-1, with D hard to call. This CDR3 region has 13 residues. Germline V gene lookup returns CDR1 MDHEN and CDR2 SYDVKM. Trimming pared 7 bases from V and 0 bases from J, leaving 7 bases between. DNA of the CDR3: TGTGCCAGCACCTTCCTCTCCTACAATGAGCAGTTCTTC. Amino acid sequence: CASTFLSYNEQFF.